This T cell receptor beta chain stems from a study of blood T cells in healthy people across ages. There were healthy Caucasian individuals from Russia, aged roughly 6 to 90, serving as donors. At least 7 million PBMCs were isolated per sample. Next came a second PCR, run for about 7 to 12 cycles, which used a sample-barcoded 5' primer along with a J-beta primer mix. A template-switch adaptor that had 12 random nucleotides put a tag on each cDNA molecule. TCRdb re-called the 5' RACE reads through MiXCR, storing one row per CDR3 protein. The sample lists around 1.7 million distinct CDR3 sequences, 28% occurring once. The CDR3 loop spans 16 amino acids. Looked up from germline, CDR1 is MNHEY and CDR2 is SVGAGI. V gave up 4 bases and J gave up 4 bases; unmatched junction bases: 13.

Sequencing was performed on blood. The chain couples TRBV6-5 to TRBJ2-7; 7 bases align to TRBD2. The source of this sequence is a woman younger than 45 in good health. The CDR3 region is CASSSGRTYIPYEQYF. Here the CDR3 DNA reads TGTGCCAGCAGTTCCGGGAGGACCTACATTCCGTACGAGCAGTACTTC.